The 10 T cell receptor beta chains given below trace back to one sample, sequenced in a study of CD8 T cells in Susac syndrome. Roughly 0.45 to 1 ug RNA was reverse transcribed with random hexamers. In TCRdb, the immunoSEQ multiplex PCR reads were re-called with MiXCR into one record per CDR3 protein. The data show over 80,000 distinct CDR3 sequences, roughly 91% seen once. Specimen: CD8+ T cells from PBMCs. These receptors all stem from a human donor in good health.

This chain connects TRBV20-1 to TRBJ1-1, with a possible D match to TRBD1 (5 bases). V lost 6 bases, J lost 4 bases, and 15 bases lay in between. This CDR3 comprises 13 residues. Per germline, CDR1 DFQATT and CDR2 SNEGSKA (reference sequence). The CDR3 nucleotides are TGCAGTGCGCATCAGGGCTTGCGCACTGAAGCTTTCTTT. Translating gives CSAHQGLRTEAFF.

The chain has TRBV7-2 and TRBJ2-1; no reliable D call. With 2 bases removed from V and 1 base from J, the gap between germline ends came to 18 bases. This CDR3 is built from 18 residues. Germline V gives CDR1 SGHTA, CDR2 FQGNSA. CDR3 loop: CASSLNSFNVRSYNEQFF. CDR3 DNA: TGTGCCAGCAGCTTAAATAGCTTCAACGTGAGATCCTACAATGAGCAGTTCTTC.

V usage is TRBV3-1 and J usage is TRBJ2-7, with D hard to call. This CDR3 has 14 residues. Germline V gives CDR1 LGHDT, CDR2 YNNKEL (reference sequence). Trimming took off 4 bases at V and 2 bases at J, with 12 bases between the two ends. DNA of the CDR3: TGTGCCAGCAGCCTGGGCTTTCTGGCCTACGAGCAGTACTTC. Its translation is CASSLGFLAYEQYF.

The J gene is TRBJ2-2, the V gene TRBV4-1, with D maybe TRBD2 (5 bases). The CDR3 runs to 13 residues. In germline, CDR1 is MGHRA, CDR2 YSYEKL. The V and J ends lost 4 bases and 5 bases respectively, with 8 bases between them. This CDR3 is CASSPPGTGELFF. For the CDR3, the DNA is TGCGCCAGCAGCCCCCCGGGGACCGGGGAGCTGTTTTTT.

This chain links TRBV7-8 with TRBJ1-1, with D maybe TRBD1 (6 bases). Germline values: CDR1 SGHVS, CDR2 FQNEAQ. The CDR3 is 14 amino acids. V lost 2 bases and J lost 6, with 13 bases in between. Here the CDR3 DNA reads TGTGCCAGCAGCTTAATGGGGGGCGCGGCTGAAGCTTTCTTT. Translation gives CASSLMGGAAEAFF.

The chain has TRBV20-1 and TRBJ1-6; D is perhaps TRBD1 (5 bases). The CDR3 is 17 residues long. Trimming left V 0 bases short and J 0 bases short, with 12 bases between. CDR1 is DFQATT, CDR2 SNEGSKA, per germline (reference sequence). CDR3 coding DNA: TGCAGTGCTAGAGATGAGCGGGACCGCTCCTATAATTCACCCCTCCACTTT. The encoded protein is CSARDERDRSYNSPLHF.

This rearrangement joins TRBV5-7 to TRBJ1-1; a possible D gene is TRBD1 (6 bases). TRBV5-7 counts as an open reading frame of uncertain function. This CDR3 region has 17 residues. The V end was cut by 1 base, the J end by 10 bases, with 26 bases between. CDR3 sequence: CASSLRGGGSVSSSAFF. Here the CDR3 DNA reads TGTGCCAGCAGCTTGCGGGGAGGGGGATCAGTCTCCTCCTCAGCTTTCTTT.

V is TRBV9 and J is TRBJ2-5, with D uncertain. V was trimmed by 6 bases and J by 0 bases, leaving 12 bases between them. CDR3 length: 14 residues. In germline, CDR1 is SGDLS, CDR2 YYNGEE. The CDR3, as DNA: TGTGCCAGCACCCCCGACGAAGACCAAGAGACCCAGTACTTC. Encoded protein: CASTPDEDQETQYF.

J is TRBJ1-1 and V is TRBV11-2; tentatively, D is TRBD1 (5 bases). This CDR3 comprises 12 residues. The ends were cut back, 4 bases at V and 7 bases at J, with 10 bases in the middle. CDR1 and CDR2 from the germline V gene are SGHAT and FQNNGV. CDR3 bases: TGTGCCAGCAGCTCAACGACAGTTGAAGCTTTCTTT. This codes for CASSSTTVEAFF.

V gene TRBV19 combines with J gene TRBJ2-5; 11 bases line up with TRBD1. Germline-derived CDR1 and CDR2 are LNHDA and SQIVND (reference sequence). The CDR3 is 14 residues long. Trimming removed 8 bases from V and 0 bases from J; junction bases left unmatched: 2. CDR3 sequence: CASRDRGYQETQYF. The CDR3 nucleotides read TGTGCCAGTCGGGACAGGGGGTACCAAGAGACCCAGTACTTC.